This TCR beta chain was recovered during a study of CD8 T cells in ankylosing spondylitis listed by TCRdb under 2017. Broadly, across the study: To find TCR variants linked to disease, the study profiled T cell receptor beta repertoires in ankylosing spondylitis patients and healthy donors. The whole study cohort included 108 healthy donors and under 30 ankylosing spondylitis patients. Peripheral blood was sampled, and synovial fluid was also collected from ankylosing spondylitis patients. Overall study outcomes, separate from this receptor: The disease-linked clones were reported as significantly enriched in matched synovial fluid samples from ankylosing spondylitis patients. In peripheral blood, the disease-linked clones were found at relatively low frequencies and had a CD8+ phenotype. Some motif variants were previously reported in synovial fluid and blood of reactive arthritis patients, suggesting common disease-initiation mechanisms. A TCR beta motif made up of 7 to 9 highly homologous amino acid variants appeared to be characteristic of blood from ankylosing spondylitis patients.

V is pared back by 6 bases and J by 1 base, with 15 bases lying between the germline termini. The germline V gene provides CDR1 SQVTM and CDR2 ANQGSEA. The CDR3 numbers 14 residues from cysteine through phenylalanine. The DNA shown is the 42-base CDR3, in frame from base 1. As regards this clonotype: There is no known antigen for this receptor. It may be a read error: a sequence one base away is much more abundant.

TCRdb records Illumina HiSeq 2500 as the sequencer. Quantitative 5'-RACE with molecular barcodes was used to prepare TCR beta libraries. Per the source publication's procedure: A new computational method, built on a probabilistic model of VDJ rearrangement, was used to identify disease-linked TCR variants. The public reads were reanalyzed by TCRdb: fastp trimming at Q25, MiXCR alignment, in-frame beta chains only. Merged by CDR3 protein, the rows form single entries marked with the most common genes and DNA. The V and J calls were not made by the authors but by TCRdb's processing. In this sample the table shows about 150,000 distinct CDR3 sequences, roughly 11% of which occur a single time. The top ten clones comprise about 4% of the sample.

The chain joins TRBV29-1 to TRBJ1-1; no D gene can be assigned with confidence. This clonotype was sampled from a female donor with ankylosing spondylitis or in good health (not recorded which). The sequencing input was blood, either unsorted or a sorted T cell fraction (not recorded which). The DNA sequence follows: TGCAGCGTCCCCGAGGGCGGGCCGAACACTGAAGCTTTCTTT. This yields the protein CSVPEGGPNTEAFF.